This entry concerns a single T cell receptor beta chain. Its antigen is still unknown. This sample is drawn from a study of Ad26.COV2.S vaccination and SARS-CoV-2 variants. Study background: The COV1001 Ad26.COV2.S trial arm included the donor. General study points: Vaccinated and placebo-treated recipients had similar non-spike TCR breadth.

CDR3 size: 17 residues. Treatment in this sample: some 20 received Ad26.COV2.S at low or high dose, single or two shots; a few received placebo; per-sample allocation not given. Day 63 after the first vaccine or placebo injection was the time point for sampling. An 18-55-year-old adult in Boston served as donor. Repertoires were generated with immunoSEQ multiplex PCR, while TCRdb's copy carries only in-frame clones and drops some. This table has roughly 680,000 clones, around 90% appearing once. The origin of this receptor is a person between 18 and 65 years old who received the Ad26.COV2.S COVID-19 vaccine or a placebo. The sequences come from peripheral blood, collected in a trial of Ad26.COV2.S vaccine versus placebo. This chain links TRBV21-1 with TRBJ1-6. TRBV21-1 counts as a pseudogene. The CDR3 bases are TGTGCCAGCAGCCTCACTTTCAGCAAACTTGGGGGTTCACCCCTCCACTTT. It specifies CASSLTFSKLGGSPLHF.